Detailed here is one T cell receptor beta chain. Its target is not known. This entry belongs to a study of cytomegalovirus exposure and HLA in healthy donors. At the level of the study: Previous work identified roughly 110 million unique TCR beta sequences from around 200 million T cells. Ancestry clustering placed about 80% of 350 to 500 genotyped donors in the Caucasian-associated cluster. General study points: Presence/absence analyses treated sequencing depth as roughly uniform across donors. Earlier results showed most TCR beta V segments being productive about 87% or about 30% of the time.

Both 60 Vbeta primers and 13 Jbeta primers went into the PCR. Sequenced by immunoSEQ multiplex PCR; TCRdb stores in-frame clones only, minus some. Here the sample table reports 85,000 to 90,000 clones. Sequenced sample: PBMCs. The TCR sequence derives from a man between 45 and 60 years old in good health and CMV-seropositive.

The CDR3 is CASSYGDSYNEQFF. For the CDR3, the DNA is TGTGCCAGCAGCTACGGAGACTCCTACAATGAGCAGTTCTTC. The chain is built from TRBV7-3 and TRBJ2-1; D call uncertain. Looked up from germline, CDR1 is SGHTA and CDR2 is FQGTGA. V dropped 4 bases and J dropped 0 bases, with 7 bases sitting between them. This CDR3 has 14 residues.